Listed here are 17 T cell receptor beta chains from one sample, sequenced in a study of T cell responses to AZD1222 COVID-19 vaccine. The table came from immunoSEQ multiplex PCR; TCRdb's copy has only in-frame clones and leaves some out. The sample lists 110,000 to 150,000 clones, 80% to 95% occurring once. The starting material was peripheral blood, obtained on day 0 of AZD1222 vaccination. Every receptor here comes from an adult in good health.

This clone was seen a single time. The rearrangement joins TRBV4-1 to TRBJ2-5; 8 bases agree with TRBD1. This CDR3 has 15 amino acids. Unmatched junction bases numbered 6, after V lost 4 bases and J lost 2 bases. Per the germline V gene, CDR1 is MGHRA and CDR2 is YSYEKL. CDR3 in DNA: TGCGCCAGCAGCCTTAGACAGGGGCCACAAGAGACCCAGTACTTC. Protein product: CASSLRQGPQETQYF.

This chain uses TRBV3-1 (or the pseudogene TRBV3-2) with TRBJ1-2; D remains unclear. The length of the CDR3 is 12 residues. V was clipped by 5 bases and J by 5 bases, with 9 bases between them. Germline V gives CDR1 LGHDT, CDR2 YNNKEL (reference sequence). Here the CDR3 reads CASSTADYGYTF. The CDR3 DNA reads as TGTGCCAGCAGCACAGCCGATTATGGCTACACCTTC.

The chain joins TRBV5-1 to TRBJ2-7; 8 nucleotides align to TRBD1. Germline assignment: CDR1 SGHRS and CDR2 YFSETQ. V lost 4 bases, J lost 6 bases, and 9 bases stayed unmatched. The CDR3 has 14 amino acids. CDR3 sequence reads: CASSVTGTGGEQYF. The CDR3 region has the DNA TGCGCCAGCAGCGTAACCGGGACAGGTGGCGAGCAGTACTTC. Combining the CDR3 with reference TRBV5-1 and TRBJ2-7 gives the whole variable domain KAGVTQTPRYLIKTRGQQVTLSCSPISGHRSVSWYQQTPGQGLQFLFEYFSETQRNKGNFPGRFSGRQFSNSRSEMNVSTLELGDSALYLCASSVTGTGGEQYFGPGTRLTVT.

This chain joins TRBV6-5 and TRBJ1-3; possibly TRBD1 for D (5 bases). The length of the CDR3 is 15 residues. Looked up from germline, CDR1 is MNHEY and CDR2 is SVGAGI. Trimming cost V 4 bases and J 0 bases, with 10 bases left between them. In DNA, the CDR3 is TGTGCCAGCAGTTTGGGGCCGTACTCTGGAAACACCATATATTTT. Translated: CASSLGPYSGNTIYF.

This clone was counted between two and nine times. V and J are TRBV6-5 and TRBJ2-5, with 7 bases matching TRBD2. The trim removed 2 bases at V and 5 bases at J, leaving 8 bases unmatched. This CDR3 has 15 amino acids. CDR1 and CDR2 (germline): MNHEY, SVGAGI. CDR3 in amino acids: CASSYGQGGGETQYF. For the CDR3, the DNA is TGTGCCAGCAGTTACGGCCAGGGCGGGGGTGAGACCCAGTACTTC.

This chain links TRBV29-1 with TRBJ2-1, with TRBD2 matching over 7 bases. The CDR3 has 15 residues. Germline loops: CDR1 SQVTM, CDR2 ANQGSEA. With V trimmed by 4 bases and J by 5 bases, 11 bases remained unmatched. The CDR3 region is CSVAIGLGPNNEQFF. CDR3 sequence (DNA): TGCAGCGTTGCCATCGGACTAGGGCCTAACAATGAGCAGTTCTTC.

The chain links TRBV30 to TRBJ2-6; 7 nucleotides agree with TRBD1. The germline V gene has CDR1 GTSNPN and CDR2 SVGIG (reference sequence). Trimming took 3 bases from V and 0 from J; bases not matched to a gene: 8. CDR3 length: 17 amino acids. This chain's CDR3 is CAWRRGRTSSGANVLTF. The CDR3 bases are TGTGCCTGGAGAAGGGGGCGAACCAGCTCTGGGGCCAACGTCCTGACTTTC.

V usage is TRBV28 and J usage is TRBJ2-3, with D possibly TRBD1 on 5 matching bases. Deletions cut 8 bases from V and 2 bases from J, with 11 bases between. Per germline, CDR1 MDHEN and CDR2 SYDVKM. CDR3 length equals 13 residues. CDR3 sequence: CASVKDNTDTQYF. The DNA for the CDR3 is TGTGCCAGCGTCAAGGACAACACAGATACGCAGTATTTT.

The V gene is TRBV27, the J gene TRBJ1-2; possibly TRBD1 for D (6 bases). The germline V gene has CDR1 MNHEY and CDR2 SMNVEV (reference sequence). This CDR3 has 14 residues. Trimming left V 6 bases short and J 4 bases short, with 15 bases between. CDR3 nucleotide sequence: TGTGCCAGCAGCCTGACAGGAACCCTCTATGGCTACACCTTC. Amino acid sequence: CASSLTGTLYGYTF.

The chain recombines TRBV19 with TRBJ2-7; 10 bases agree with TRBD1. The CDR3 spans 13 residues. J was trimmed by 6 bases and V by 6 bases; bases with no gene match: 5. Per germline, CDR1 LNHDA and CDR2 SQIVND (reference sequence). The CDR3 region is CASSAGTGAEQYF. The CDR3 DNA sequence: TGTGCCAGTAGCGCCGGGACAGGGGCCGAGCAGTACTTC.

The chain uses TRBV7-3 and TRBJ1-1; D call uncertain. Germline CDR1 is SGHTA and CDR2 is FQGTGA. The length of the CDR3 is 14 residues. With 5 bases removed from V and 6 bases from J, the gap between germline ends came to 16 bases. Here the CDR3 reads CASSRTGKNAEAFF. The DNA for the CDR3 is TGTGCCAGCAGCCGGACTGGGAAAAACGCTGAAGCTTTCTTT.

The rearrangement joins TRBV5-1 to TRBJ1-2; D possibly corresponds to TRBD1 (6 bases). There are 15 residues in the CDR3. V dropped 1 base and J dropped 4 bases, with 14 bases sitting between them. The germline V gene has CDR1 SGHRS and CDR2 YFSETQ. The DNA of the CDR3 is TGCGCCAGCAGCTTGAGGCCAGGGGAGGTCTATGGCTACACCTTC. As protein: CASSLRPGEVYGYTF.

The V call is TRBV5-1, the J call TRBJ2-1; D tentatively reads TRBD1 or TRBD2 (5 bases each). The V gene lost 2 bases and the J gene lost 7 bases, with 19 bases spanning the gap. The CDR3 is 16 amino acids. From germline, CDR1 is SGHRS and CDR2 YFSETQ. The CDR3 spells CASSFHGAGGENEQFF. In nucleotides, the CDR3 is TGCGCCAGCAGCTTCCACGGGGCAGGTGGGGAAAATGAGCAGTTCTTC.

The V call is TRBV3-1 (or the pseudogene TRBV3-2), the J call TRBJ1-1; D is perhaps TRBD1 (6 bases). Germline V gene sequence: CDR1 LGHDT, CDR2 YNNKEL (reference sequence). Trimming removed 0 bases from V and 3 bases from J, with 11 bases in between. This CDR3 has 15 residues. The CDR3 coding sequence is TGTGCCAGCAGCCAAGAGACAGGCTTAGACACTGAAGCTTTCTTT. Translated, it gives CASSQETGLDTEAFF.

The J gene is TRBJ1-3, the V gene TRBV7-2; D gene ambiguous. Germline V gene lookup returns CDR1 SGHTA and CDR2 FQGNSA. Trimming removed 1 base from V and 4 bases from J, with 5 bases in between. This CDR3 comprises 13 residues. The CDR3 nucleotides read TGTGCCAGCAGCTTAGTGGGGGGAAACACCATATATTTT. Protein product: CASSLVGGNTIYF.

This clone was seen only once. V and J are TRBV30 and TRBJ1-2; TRBD1 is a possible D gene (5 bases). Looked up from germline, CDR1 is GTSNPN and CDR2 is SVGIG (reference sequence). The CDR3 has 12 amino acids. V dropped 1 base and J dropped 4 bases, with 7 bases sitting between them. In DNA, the CDR3 is TGTGCCTGGAGTGCAGGGAGCTATGGCTACACCTTC. Its protein is CAWSAGSYGYTF.

V gene TRBV5-5 combines with J gene TRBJ2-2; 9 bases fit TRBD2. This CDR3 comprises 19 residues. V was pared by 4 bases and J by 3 bases, with 16 bases of the junction left unmatched. Germline loops: CDR1 SGHKS, CDR2 YYEKEE (reference sequence). The CDR3 loop reads CASSRDTHSGRGYTGELFF. The CDR3, as DNA: TGTGCCAGCAGCCGGGACACCCATAGCGGGAGAGGTTACACCGGGGAGCTGTTTTTT.